This T cell receptor beta chain was observed in a study of PD-1 blockade in classical Hodgkin lymphoma. Study details: Patients received nivolumab 3 mg/kg intravenously every 2 weeks. Overall study results and limits: Baseline TCR diversity was reportedly lower in newly diagnosed patients than in healthy donors. It was reported as lower still in relapsed/refractory patients. Initiation of nivolumab under 1 year after ASCT led to exclusion of patients.

Method: immunoSEQ multiplex PCR; TCRdb's copy keeps in-frame clones and lacks some. The table shows about 22,000 clones, with about 72% occurring only once. Comment on this clone: Its antigen is unidentified.

Trimming pared 5 bases from V and 7 bases from J, leaving 14 bases between. This CDR3 contains 14 residues. Per the germline V gene, CDR1 is SNHLY and CDR2 is FYNNEI. Regarding time point: cycle 4 day 1 (C4D1), after 5 to 7 weeks of nivolumab. All patients experienced relapse after autologous stem cell transplantation, and brentuximab vedotin exposure was variable. The authors purified CD4+ T cells from thawed PBMCs by magnetic negative selection. This TCR came from a human donor with classical Hodgkin lymphoma. The gene calls are TRBV2 and TRBJ2-2, with a tentative D call TRBD1 (6 bases). Sequencing used CD4+ T cells from blood, obtained before the fourth cycle of nivolumab. DNA for the CDR3: TGTGCCAGCAGTCCAACGACAGGCGGCGGGGAGCTGTTTTTT. Its translation: CASSPTTGGGELFF.